This T cell receptor beta chain was sequenced in a study of vaccination effects on CD4 cells after COVID-19. CDR3 length: 18 amino acids. The V and J ends lost 5 bases and 0 bases, in that order; junction bases with no gene match: 9. Germline V gives CDR1 LGHDT, CDR2 YNNKEL (reference sequence). Expansion with viral peptide pools was applied to antigen-specific CD4+ T cells by the ViraFEST assay prior to sequencing. Subsequent to roughly 10 days of culture, CD4+ T cells were isolated. Participants were vaccinated with two doses of either the BNT162b2 or mRNA-1273 vaccine. The table came from immunoSEQ multiplex PCR; TCRdb's copy has only in-frame clones and leaves some out. The sample holds fewer than 40,000 clones, about 80% seen once. For this clone: Its specificity is not known.

This chain links TRBV3-1 (or the pseudogene TRBV3-2) with TRBJ1-6; 8 bases fit TRBD1. The sequence was collected from a human donor who received a COVID-19 vaccine. Some clones in this sample may be carry-over from other donors' samples. Source: CD4+ T cells from PBMCs cultured with HCoV-NL63 spike peptides, taken after COVID-19 vaccination. The chain's CDR3 is CASSGAGGESSYNSPLHF. CDR3 coding DNA: TGTGCCAGCAGCGGCGCAGGGGGCGAGAGCTCCTATAATTCACCCCTCCACTTT.